The 25 T cell receptor beta chains in this list originate from one sample, sequenced in a study of T-cell reconstitution after alpha-beta-depleted transplantation in children. It was with unique molecular identifiers that the TCRbeta library was prepared. TCRdb re-derived calls from the PCR reads in MiXCR, one entry per CDR3 protein. The sample lists about 260,000 distinct CDR3 sequences, 8.2% occurring once. Sequencing was performed on PBMCs, mostly from graft donor cells, taken 180 days after TCRalphabeta/CD19-depleted stem cell transplant. These receptors all come from a male patient between 5 and 17 years old who had a stem cell transplant for acute lymphoblastic leukemia, so the T cells may come from the graft donor.

This clonotype showed up many times. The genes are TRBV6-5 and TRBJ2-1; D not certain. CDR3 length equals 15 residues. CDR1 is MNHEY, CDR2 SVGAGI, per germline. The ends were cut back, 3 bases at V and 0 bases at J, with 9 bases in the middle. The CDR3 region is CASSYRRSSYNEQFF. CDR3 nucleotides: TGTGCCAGCAGTTATAGGAGAAGCTCCTACAATGAGCAGTTCTTC.

This clonotype occurred many times. The genes are TRBV20-1 and TRBJ2-1; perhaps TRBD1 as D (5 bases). Trimming cost V 4 bases and J 3 bases, with 10 bases left between them. This CDR3 is built from 13 residues. CDR1 and CDR2 from the germline V gene are DFQATT and SNEGSKA (reference sequence). The CDR3 sequence is CSATTRDYNEQFF. CDR3 in DNA: TGCAGTGCTACAACCAGGGACTACAATGAGCAGTTCTTC.

This clonotype was seen repeatedly, ten times or more. V is TRBV2 and J is TRBJ2-2; D uncertain. Trimming stripped 6 bases from V and 8 bases from J, with 13 bases between. Germline CDR1 is SNHLY and CDR2 is FYNNEI. CDR3 size: 13 residues. CDR3 sequence reads: CASSPTYGGELFF. CDR3 nucleotides: TGTGCCAGCAGCCCGACTTACGGAGGGGAGCTGTTTTTT.

This clonotype was seen many times. This chain connects TRBV7-3 to TRBJ1-1; D perhaps matches TRBD1 (5 bases). The CDR3 contains 13 residues. Germline V gene data show CDR1 as SGHTA and CDR2 as FQGTGA. Trimming took 4 bases from V and 7 from J, leaving 13 bases between them. The CDR3 DNA sequence: TGTGCCAGCAGCTCTGGGGCAGGGAATGAAGCTTTCTTT. As protein: CASSSGAGNEAFF.

There are many counts of this clonotype. The J gene is TRBJ2-3, the V gene TRBV20-1; D is undetermined. V was trimmed by 0 bases and J by 5 bases, leaving 12 bases between them. Per the germline V gene, CDR1 is DFQATT and CDR2 is SNEGSKA (reference sequence). The CDR3 contains 14 residues. CDR3 sequence reads: CSARDRPHKDTQYF. The DNA of the CDR3 is TGCAGTGCTAGAGATCGCCCCCACAAAGATACGCAGTATTTT.

This clonotype occurred many times. The chain recombines TRBV5-6 with TRBJ1-1, with TRBD1 matching 10 bases. CDR1 is SGHDT, CDR2 YYEEEE, per germline. V dropped 4 bases and J dropped 5; count of bases not matched to a gene: 8. CDR3 length: 15 amino acids. The CDR3 DNA sequence: TGTGCCAGCAGCACGACCCGGGACAGGGGAACTGAAGCTTTCTTT. It codes for CASSTTRDRGTEAFF. The variable domain in full, completed from reference TRBV5-6 and TRBJ1-1, reads DAGVTQSPTHLIKTRGQQVTLRCSPKSGHDTVSWYQQALGQGPQFIFQYYEEEERQRGNFPDRFSGHQFPNYSSELNVNALLLGDSALYLCASSTTRDRGTEAFFGQGTRLTVV.

This clonotype occurred many times. The gene calls are TRBV7-9 and TRBJ2-7; 7 bases match TRBD2. V lost 5 bases and J lost 7; bases outside the gene matches: 11. The length of the CDR3 is 14 residues. CDR1 and CDR2 from the germline V gene are SEHNR and FQNEAQ (reference sequence). CDR3 region: CASSISSGLGEQYF. In nucleotides, the CDR3 is TGTGCCAGCAGCATATCTAGCGGTTTGGGGGAGCAGTACTTC.

Ten or more counts support this clonotype. The gene calls are TRBV7-8 and TRBJ2-3; 8 nucleotides align to TRBD2. CDR3 size: 16 residues. Germline V gene sequence: CDR1 SGHVS, CDR2 FQNEAQ. The V segment lost 1 base and the J segment 2 bases; nucleotides outside the gene matches: 5. The CDR3 reads CASSLEPAGVTDTQYF. Written as DNA, the CDR3 is TGTGCCAGCAGCTTAGAACCAGCGGGAGTCACAGATACGCAGTATTTT.

This clonotype was observed many times. J is TRBJ2-3 and V is TRBV12-3 or TRBV12-4, with 9 bases identical to TRBD2. The V gene end was trimmed by 6 bases and the J gene end by 7 bases; junction bases not matched to a gene: 11. The CDR3 is made up of 15 amino acids. This chain's CDR3 is CASRLWREGSNTQYF. For the CDR3, the DNA is TGTGCCAGCAGGCTTTGGCGGGAGGGCTCGAATACGCAGTATTTT.

This clonotype was seen repeatedly, ten times or more. This chain connects TRBV7-2 to TRBJ2-7; maybe TRBD1 (5 bases). CDR3 size: 14 residues. The germline V gene has CDR1 SGHTA and CDR2 FQGNSA. The ends were cut back, 2 bases at V and 6 bases at J, with 14 bases in the middle. CDR3 coding DNA: TGTGCCAGCAGCTTAAACAGGCTCAGGGCCGAGCAGTACTTC. Its translation is CASSLNRLRAEQYF.

This clonotype has a count of ten or more. The chain employs TRBV3-1 and TRBJ2-3; D gene uncertain. This CDR3 contains 16 residues. Trimming took 3 bases from V and 2 from J, leaving 15 bases between them. Germline values: CDR1 LGHDT, CDR2 YNNKEL (reference sequence). The CDR3 coding sequence is TGTGCCAGCAGCCAGTACACGCCCGTAAACACAGATACGCAGTATTTT. Translation: CASSQYTPVNTDTQYF.

This clonotype was observed at least ten times. The chain employs TRBV7-9 and TRBJ2-7, with unresolved D. V lost 3 bases and J 7 bases, leaving 10 bases between the germline ends. The CDR3 consists of 12 residues. CDR1 SEHNR and CDR2 FQNEAQ come from the germline V gene (reference sequence). The DNA for the CDR3 is TGTGCCAGCAGCTTCGGGCCACTGGAGCAGTACTTC. It translates to CASSFGPLEQYF.

This clonotype has a count of ten or more. The chain links TRBV3-1 to TRBJ2-5, with 8 nucleotides matching TRBD1. V gave up 0 bases and J gave up 4 bases; unmatched junction bases: 4. This CDR3 has 15 amino acids. CDR1 and CDR2 from the germline V gene are LGHDT and YNNKEL (reference sequence). This CDR3 reads CASSQERTGSETQYF. The CDR3 region has the DNA TGTGCCAGCAGCCAAGAACGGACAGGGTCAGAGACCCAGTACTTC.

This clonotype showed up many times. The chain couples TRBV20-1 to TRBJ2-3, with D possibly being TRBD2 (5 bases). The CDR3 spans 15 residues. Deletions cut 0 bases from V and 1 base from J, with 11 bases between. The germline CDR1 and CDR2 sequences are DFQATT and SNEGSKA (reference sequence). Here the CDR3 reads CSAREVRTGTDTQYF. The CDR3 DNA is TGCAGTGCTAGAGAAGTAAGGACTGGCACAGATACGCAGTATTTT.

This clonotype was counted ten times or more. The chain has TRBV12-3 or TRBV12-4 and TRBJ2-4; 8 bases are shared with TRBD1. Trimming took 7 bases from V and 7 from J; bases not matched to a gene: 6. The CDR3 loop spans 13 amino acids. The CDR3 region is CASTRQGWNIQYF. Written as DNA, the CDR3 is TGTGCCAGCACCAGACAGGGGTGGAACATTCAGTACTTC.

This clonotype came up a few times. The CDR3 region is CASRIGIRNEQFF. The DNA of the CDR3 is TGTGCCAGTAGGATCGGGATTAGAAATGAGCAGTTCTTC. The chain carries TRBV19 and TRBJ2-1, with D perhaps matching TRBD2 (5 bases). V was cut by 6 bases and J by 7 bases, with 13 bases left in between. Germline V gene lookup returns CDR1 LNHDA and CDR2 SQIVND (reference sequence). The CDR3 loop spans 13 amino acids. The variable domain in full, with the rest retrieved from reference TRBV19 and TRBJ2-1, is DGGITQSPKYLFRKEGQNVTLSCEQNLNHDAMYWYRQDPGQGLRLIYYSQIVNDFQKGDIAEGYSVSREKKESFPLTVTSAQKNPTAFYLCASRIGIRNEQFFGPGTRLTVL.

This clonotype was picked up many times. The chain carries TRBV20-1 and TRBJ2-7; D is ambiguous. Germline V gene lookup returns CDR1 DFQATT and CDR2 SNEGSKA (reference sequence). The CDR3 is 11 amino acids. V was clipped by 7 bases and J by 3 bases, with 10 bases between them. CDR3 nucleotides: TGCAGTGAATCGGGTCTCTACGAGCAGTACTTC. It encodes CSESGLYEQYF.

In this sample, this clonotype turned up many times. This chain joins TRBV5-1 and TRBJ2-7; a weak D match, TRBD1 (5 bases). Germline V gives CDR1 SGHRS, CDR2 YFSETQ. This CDR3 contains 14 residues. Trimming took off 1 base at V and 0 bases at J, with 8 bases between the two ends. DNA of the CDR3: TGCGCCAGCAGCTTGCCCGACAGCTCCTACGAGCAGTACTTC. It is translated as CASSLPDSSYEQYF.

This clonotype showed up many times. The V and J genes are TRBV5-1 and TRBJ2-1; weak D call: TRBD2 (6 bases). V lost 4 bases and J 10 bases, leaving 15 bases between the germline ends. This CDR3 has 13 amino acids. CDR1 SGHRS and CDR2 YFSETQ come from the germline V gene. The CDR3 DNA reads as TGCGCCAGCAGCGGCGAGACTAGTTACGAGCAGTTCTTC. It yields the protein CASSGETSYEQFF.

This clonotype was recorded only once. Given a much more abundant clone one base away, this may be a read error. Lacking the conserved final phenylalanine or tryptophan, this CDR3 likely reflects a read error. This chain connects TRBV7-9 to TRBJ1-2; 10 positions match TRBD1. CDR3 length: 16 residues. Germline assignment: CDR1 SEHNR and CDR2 FQNEAQ (reference sequence). The trim removed 5 bases at V and 4 bases at J, leaving 10 bases unmatched. The CDR3 region is CASSGTGDIKPYGYTC. For the CDR3, the DNA is TGTGCCAGCAGCGGGACAGGGGATATTAAACCCTATGGCTACACCTGC.

This clonotype was found many times. The rearrangement links TRBV27 to TRBJ1-2; D call uncertain. Germline V gives CDR1 MNHEY, CDR2 SMNVEV (reference sequence). This CDR3 is 9 amino acids long. V was pared by 11 bases and J by 8 bases, with 9 bases between. CDR3 residues: CASTRGYTF. CDR3 nucleotides: TGTGCCTCCACTCGGGGCTACACCTTC.

The CDR3 DNA sequence: TGTGCCAGCAGCTCCAGACAGGAACCCTCACAAAACTATGGCTACACCTTC. It codes for CASSSRQEPSQNYGYTF. V gene TRBV7-2 combines with J gene TRBJ1-2, with TRBD1 as a possible D gene (6 bases). Germline V gives CDR1 SGHTA, CDR2 FQGNSA. The ends were cut back, 4 bases at V and 2 bases at J, with 20 bases in the middle. The CDR3 has 17 residues.

This clonotype was seen many times. V usage is TRBV9 and J usage is TRBJ2-4; the D gene is possibly TRBD1 (6 bases). The CDR3 runs 14 residues. The V end was cut by 0 bases, the J end by 8 bases, with 12 bases between. Germline loops: CDR1 SGDLS, CDR2 YYNGEE. This CDR3 reads CASSVEQGRDIQYF. DNA for the CDR3: TGTGCCAGCAGCGTAGAACAGGGTCGGGACATTCAGTACTTC.

This clonotype has ten or more counts. The V and J genes are TRBV19 and TRBJ1-2; D may be TRBD1 (6 bases). CDR3 size: 13 residues. Germline CDR1 and CDR2: LNHDA and SQIVND (reference sequence). V was shortened by 3 bases and J by 7 bases, with 12 bases between the two germline ends. CDR3 sequence reads: CASSMRNRVGYTF. CDR3 nucleotides: TGTGCCAGTAGTATGAGGAACAGGGTTGGCTACACCTTC.

The sample holds many counts of this clonotype. The chain's CDR3 is CAISPGLLADFSYEQYF. CDR3 nucleotides: TGTGCCATCAGCCCCGGCCTCCTAGCGGATTTCTCCTACGAGCAGTACTTC. The genes are TRBV10-3 and TRBJ2-7; 7 positions agree with TRBD2. Germline V gene sequence: CDR1 ENHRY, CDR2 SYGVKD. V trimming: 6 bases; J trimming: 0 bases; junction bases outside the gene matches: 14. This CDR3 is built from 17 residues.